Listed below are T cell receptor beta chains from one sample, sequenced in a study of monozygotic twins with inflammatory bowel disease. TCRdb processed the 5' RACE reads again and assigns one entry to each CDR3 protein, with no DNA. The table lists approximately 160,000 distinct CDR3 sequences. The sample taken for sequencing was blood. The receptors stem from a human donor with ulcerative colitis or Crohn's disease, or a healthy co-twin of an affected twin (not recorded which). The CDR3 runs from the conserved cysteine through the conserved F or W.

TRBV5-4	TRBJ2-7	CASSSPEDPGTSGTEQYF
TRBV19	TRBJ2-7	CASSRGTGDPYEQYF
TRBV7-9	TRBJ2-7	CASSSFGGLASYEQYF
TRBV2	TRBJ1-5	CASNRDRRRLSNQPQHF
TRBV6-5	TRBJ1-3	CASSYSRPGADSGNTIYF
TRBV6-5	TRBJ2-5	CASSYSGQGVVETQYF
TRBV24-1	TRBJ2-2	CATRTSGGPIGELFF
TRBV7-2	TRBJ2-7	CASSPFLEGTYEQYF
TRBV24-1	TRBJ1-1	CATSDSRVGRNTEAFF
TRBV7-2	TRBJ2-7	CASSLKAVDSYEQYF
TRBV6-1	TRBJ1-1	CASRILLQANTEAFF
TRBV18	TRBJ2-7	CASSPQAEISYEQYF
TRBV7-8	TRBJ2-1	CASSFGSSGYNEQFF
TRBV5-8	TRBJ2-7	CASSLGTGKAYEQYF
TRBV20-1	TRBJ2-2	CSARDRRRLNTGELFF
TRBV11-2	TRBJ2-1	CASSLLERYSEQFF
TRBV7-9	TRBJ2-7	CASSYRDRYYEQYF
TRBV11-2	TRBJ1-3	CASSLAAGYGNTIYF
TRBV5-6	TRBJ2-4	CASSSLVEGATKNIQYF